The entry below gives a single TCR beta chain sequence along with its context. As yet, its antigen is unknown. From germline, CDR1 is SGHAT and CDR2 FQNNGV. This CDR3 region has 15 residues. Losses at the gene ends were 5 bases for V and 5 bases for J; bases not matched to a gene: 6. Stated treatment: roughly 10-day PBMC culture with coronavirus spike peptide pools or control peptides (ViraFEST assay). The data originate from a study of vaccination and CD4 T cells after COVID-19. The study sequenced cultured CD4+ T cell DNA using the Oncomine TCR Beta short-read assay. TCRdb independently ran MiXCR on the PCR reads; one entry per CDR3 protein. The table records fewer than 12,000 distinct CDR3 sequences, under 60% of them present only once.

This TCR derives from a human donor who had recovered from COVID-19. Sequencing input: CD4+ T cells from blood, cultured in vitro. This chain links TRBV11-2 with TRBJ2-2; the match to TRBD1 covers 9 bases. CDR3 bases: TGTGCCAGCAGCCGGTGGGACAGGGAAACCGGGGAGCTGTTTTTT. Encoded protein: CASSRWDRETGELFF.